The rows below give T cell receptor beta chains drawn from one sample of a study of monozygotic twins with cystic fibrosis. The data were produced by immunoSEQ multiplex PCR, yet TCRdb's version contains in-frame clones alone and is incomplete. The table records about 26,000 clones, less than 95% of them present only once. The sequenced sample consisted of blood. Receptor source: a girl aged 2 to 9 with cystic fibrosis. Each CDR3 is given with its conserved first and last residue. The order of the fields is J gene, V gene, CDR3 protein.

>TRBJ2-3|TRBV6-4
CASSDLAGGPDTQYF
>TRBJ2-2|TRBV7-6
CASSRLAGLTGELFF
>TRBJ1-3|TRBV7-2
CASSLDRGFSGNTIYF
>TRBJ2-3|TRBV25-1
CASSTGRRDTDTQYF
>TRBJ1-1|TRBV5-4
CASSTGPANTEAFF
>TRBJ2-6|TRBV7-6
CASSPGGRLDYSGANVLTF
>TRBJ2-7|TRBV18
CASSWSGGDEQYF
>TRBJ2-5|TRBV5-1
CASSLAVVEGVTDLETQYF
>TRBJ1-2|TRBV18
CASSEPGRNYGYTF
>TRBJ2-3|TRBV5-3
CARSLGSPWQYF
>TRBJ2-7|TRBV10-2
CASRGTSGEQYF
>TRBJ2-7|TRBV25-1
CASTPGQGAEQYF
>TRBJ1-1|TRBV4-2
CASSQEQRRSEAFF
>TRBJ2-7|TRBV7-9
CASSPSGGAYEQYF
>TRBJ2-7|TRBV2
CASKDSHSSYEQYF
>TRBJ2-7|TRBV20-1
CSASGADEQYF
>TRBJ2-7|TRBV20-1
CSARGGYEQYF
>TRBJ2-7|TRBV15
CATSRDFGGYEQYF
>TRBJ2-7|TRBV7-9
CASSAPDRVSYEQYF
>TRBJ2-7|TRBV18
CASSSHRGSYEQYF
>TRBJ1-2|TRBV4-1
CASSQGGPNYGYTF
>TRBJ2-5|TRBV5-5
CASSTRGHETQYF
>TRBJ2-2|TRBV5-4
CASSTLHTGELFF
>TRBJ2-7|TRBV29-1
CSVWTGSYEQYF
>TRBJ1-2|TRBV21-1
CASSKVGRVSTRDYGYTF
>TRBJ2-1|TRBV6-6
CASTPRLAGEYEQFF
>TRBJ2-7|TRBV6-5
CASSRLAGGYEQYF
>TRBJ2-7|TRBV7-9
CASSLADGYEQYF
>TRBJ1-5|TRBV4-1
CASSQDLGARNQPQHF
>TRBJ2-7|TRBV5-1
CASSLTGSYEQYF
>TRBJ2-3|TRBV12-5
CASGEGWSTDTQYF
>TRBJ1-5|TRBV30
CAFSTGNQPQHF
>TRBJ1-2|TRBV13
CASSQDRDLYGYTF
>TRBJ1-1|TRBV6-5
CASSYGGQTLGEAFF
>TRBJ1-1|TRBV18
CASSPRGKRGNTEAFF
>TRBJ1-1|TRBV5-6
CASSWWTENTEAFF
>TRBJ1-1|TRBV5-1
CASKRGGSVNTEAFF
>TRBJ1-1|TRBV18
CASSPLAVGRVEAFF
>TRBJ1-1|TRBV6-6
CASSYPRTGPNTEAFF